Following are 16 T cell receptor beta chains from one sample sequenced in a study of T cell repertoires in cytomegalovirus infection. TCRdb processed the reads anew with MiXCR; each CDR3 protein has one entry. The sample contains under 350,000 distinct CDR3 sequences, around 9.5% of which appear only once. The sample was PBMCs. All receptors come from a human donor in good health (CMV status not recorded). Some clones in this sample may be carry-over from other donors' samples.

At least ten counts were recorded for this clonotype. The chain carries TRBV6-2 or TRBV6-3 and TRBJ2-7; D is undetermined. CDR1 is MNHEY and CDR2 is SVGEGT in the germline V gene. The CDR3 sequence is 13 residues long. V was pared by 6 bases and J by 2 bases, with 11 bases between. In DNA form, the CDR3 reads TGTGCCAGCAGCCCTCGGCTGGCCTACGAGCAGTACTTC. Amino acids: CASSPRLAYEQYF.

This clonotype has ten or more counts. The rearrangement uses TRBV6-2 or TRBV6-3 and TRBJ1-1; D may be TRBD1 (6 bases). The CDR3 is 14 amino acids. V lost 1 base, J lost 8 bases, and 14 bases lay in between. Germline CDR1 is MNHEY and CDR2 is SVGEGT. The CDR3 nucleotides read TGTGCCAGCAGTTACTTGCGGCGCAGGGGAGAAGCTTTCTTT. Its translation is CASSYLRRRGEAFF.

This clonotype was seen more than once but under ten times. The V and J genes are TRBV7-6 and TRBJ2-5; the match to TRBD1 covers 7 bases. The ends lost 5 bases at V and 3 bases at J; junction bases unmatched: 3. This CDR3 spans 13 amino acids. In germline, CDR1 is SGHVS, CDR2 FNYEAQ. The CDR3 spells CASSPTGKETQYF. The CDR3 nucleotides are TGTGCCAGCAGCCCGACAGGGAAAGAGACCCAGTACTTC.

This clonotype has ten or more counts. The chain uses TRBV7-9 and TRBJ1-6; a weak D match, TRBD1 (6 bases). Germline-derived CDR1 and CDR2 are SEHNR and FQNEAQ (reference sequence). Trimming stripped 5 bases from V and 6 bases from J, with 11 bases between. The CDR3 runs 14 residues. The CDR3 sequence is CASSHRVANSPLHF. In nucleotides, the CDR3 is TGTGCCAGCAGCCACAGGGTTGCTAATTCACCCCTCCACTTT. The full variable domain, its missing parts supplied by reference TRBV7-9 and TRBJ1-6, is DTGVSQNPRHKITKRGQNVTFRCDPISEHNRLYWYRQTLGQGPEFLTYFQNEAQLEKSRLLSDRFSAERPKGSFSTLEIQRTEQGDSAMYLCASSHRVANSPLHFGNGTRLTVT.

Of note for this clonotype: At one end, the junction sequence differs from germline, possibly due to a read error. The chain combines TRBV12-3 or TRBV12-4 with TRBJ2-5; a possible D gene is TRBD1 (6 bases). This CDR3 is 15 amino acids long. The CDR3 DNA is TGTGCCAGCAGTCTCCAGACAGGACCTCAAGCGACCCAGTACTTC. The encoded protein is CASSLQTGPQATQYF.

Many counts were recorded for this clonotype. Here the CDR3 DNA reads TGTGCCAGCAGCTTGGGCGACAGGTTTGGCTACACCTTC. Its protein product is CASSLGDRFGYTF. The rearrangement links TRBV7-2 to TRBJ1-2; D possibly corresponds to TRBD1 (6 bases). The ends were cut back, 3 bases at V and 7 bases at J, with 12 bases in the middle. Germline CDR1 SGHTA, CDR2 FQGNSA. The CDR3 has 13 residues.

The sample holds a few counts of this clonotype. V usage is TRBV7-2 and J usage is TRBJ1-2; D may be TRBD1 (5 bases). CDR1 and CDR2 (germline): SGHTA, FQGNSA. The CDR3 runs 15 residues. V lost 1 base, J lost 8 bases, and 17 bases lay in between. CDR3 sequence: CASSLVAGGGEGYTF. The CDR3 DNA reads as TGTGCCAGCAGCTTAGTGGCGGGGGGAGGAGAAGGCTACACCTTC.

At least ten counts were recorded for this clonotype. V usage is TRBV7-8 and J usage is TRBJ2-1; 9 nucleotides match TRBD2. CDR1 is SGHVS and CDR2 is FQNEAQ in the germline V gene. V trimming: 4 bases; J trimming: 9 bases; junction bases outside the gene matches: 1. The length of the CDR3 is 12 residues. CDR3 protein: CASSYSGGEQFF. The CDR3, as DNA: TGTGCCAGCAGCTATAGCGGGGGTGAGCAGTTCTTC.

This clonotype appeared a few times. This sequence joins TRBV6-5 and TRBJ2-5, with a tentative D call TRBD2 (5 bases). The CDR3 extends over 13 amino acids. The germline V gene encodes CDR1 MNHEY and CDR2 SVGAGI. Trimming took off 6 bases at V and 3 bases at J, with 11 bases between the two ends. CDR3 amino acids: CASSRGLKETQYF. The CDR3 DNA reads TGTGCCAGCAGCCGCGGACTGAAAGAGACCCAGTACTTC.

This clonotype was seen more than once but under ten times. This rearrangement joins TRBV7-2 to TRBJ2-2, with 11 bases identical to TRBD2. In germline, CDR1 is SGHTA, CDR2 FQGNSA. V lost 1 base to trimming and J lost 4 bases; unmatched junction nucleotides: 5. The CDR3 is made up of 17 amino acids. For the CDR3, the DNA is TGTGCCAGCAGCTTAGAACTAGCGGGAGTTTCCACCGGGGAGCTGTTTTTT. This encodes CASSLELAGVSTGELFF.

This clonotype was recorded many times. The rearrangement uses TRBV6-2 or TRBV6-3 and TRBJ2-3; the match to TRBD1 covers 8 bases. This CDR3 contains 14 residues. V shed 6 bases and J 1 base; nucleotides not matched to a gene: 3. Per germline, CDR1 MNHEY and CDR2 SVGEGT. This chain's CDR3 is CASRPTGGTDTQYF. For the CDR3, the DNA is TGTGCCAGCAGGCCGACAGGGGGCACAGATACGCAGTATTTT.

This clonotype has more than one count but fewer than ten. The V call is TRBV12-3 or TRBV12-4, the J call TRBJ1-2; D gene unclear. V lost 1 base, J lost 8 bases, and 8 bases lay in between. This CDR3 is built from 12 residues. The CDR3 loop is CASSLGFVGYTF. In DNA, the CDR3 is TGTGCCAGCAGTTTAGGGTTCGTCGGCTACACCTTC.

The DNA for the CDR3 is TGCGCCAGCAGCCAAGAAAGTCGCTTGGGCCCCCTGGGGGATGAGCAGTTCTTC. Residues: CASSQESRLGPLGDEQFF. J is TRBJ2-1 and V is TRBV4-3, with D perhaps matching TRBD1 or TRBD2 (5 bases each). This CDR3 spans 18 amino acids. Germline values: CDR1 LGHNA, CDR2 YSLEER. The V gene lost 0 bases and the J gene lost 8 bases, with 23 bases spanning the gap.

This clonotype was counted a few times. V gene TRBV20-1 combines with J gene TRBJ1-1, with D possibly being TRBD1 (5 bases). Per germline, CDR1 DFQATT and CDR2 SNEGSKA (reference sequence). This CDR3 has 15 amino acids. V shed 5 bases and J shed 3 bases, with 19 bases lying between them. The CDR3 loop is CSASKTAPRYTEAFF. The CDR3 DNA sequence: TGCAGTGCTTCCAAGACAGCCCCTAGGTACACTGAAGCTTTCTTT.

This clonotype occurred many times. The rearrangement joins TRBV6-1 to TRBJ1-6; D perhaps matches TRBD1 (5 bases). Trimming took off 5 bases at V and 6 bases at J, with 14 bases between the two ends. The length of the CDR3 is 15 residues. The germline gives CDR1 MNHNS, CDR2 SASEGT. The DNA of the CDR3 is TGTGCCAGCAGTTTCGGGCAGGGCGGTAATTCACCCCTCCACTTT. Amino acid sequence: CASSFGQGGNSPLHF.

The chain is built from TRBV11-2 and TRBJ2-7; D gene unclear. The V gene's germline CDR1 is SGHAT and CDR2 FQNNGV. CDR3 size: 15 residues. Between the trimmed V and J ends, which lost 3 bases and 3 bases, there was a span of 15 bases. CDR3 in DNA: TGTGCCAGCAGCTTTCCCTATGACTCCATCTACGAGCAGTACTTC. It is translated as CASSFPYDSIYEQYF.